A selection of T cell receptor beta chains follows, all from one sample in a study of T cells in lung cancer brain metastases. Using immunoSEQ multiplex PCR, the repertoire was profiled, and TCRdb retains in-frame clones only, with some absent. The repertoire holds 3,000 to 4,000 clones, with about nine tenths as singletons. Input material: tumor tissue from the primary lung tumor. These receptors were collected from a man in his 70s with non-small cell lung cancer. The CDR3 runs from the conserved cysteine through the conserved F or W. A D gene is named only where the DNA matches it firmly. Some rows mark clone size as missing; the rest say once, few, many or name a class of expanded clone.

.	TRBV15	TRBJ2-7	TRBD1	CATSRDPVQQGDEQYF	TGTGCCACCAGCAGAGATCCAGTGCAACAGGGGGACGAGCAGTACTTC
.	TRBV19	TRBJ1-3	.	CASSPGTRRGNTIYF	TGTGCCAGTAGTCCCGGGACCCGCCGCGGAAACACCATATATTTT
.	TRBV6-6	TRBJ2-1	TRBD1	CASSYDRGNEQFF	TGTGCCAGCAGTTACGACAGGGGTAATGAGCAGTTCTTC
few	TRBV5-1	TRBJ2-5	.	CASSLDPTGPQETQYF	TGCGCCAGCAGCTTGGACCCGACTGGTCCCCAAGAGACCCAGTACTTC
.	TRBV27	TRBJ2-3	TRBD2	CASSFWGGVKTKNTQYF	TGTGCCAGCAGTTTTTGGGGGGGAGTTAAGACCAAGAATACGCAGTATTTT
.	TRBV5-5	TRBJ1-2	.	CASSFYDGYTF	TGTGCCAGCAGCTTCTACGATGGCTACACCTTC
.	TRBV7-9	TRBJ2-6	.	CASSRGHGGTGANVLTF	TGTGCCAGCAGCCGAGGACACGGAGGGACTGGGGCCAACGTCCTGACTTTC
.	TRBV14	TRBJ1-2	.	CASSQSGAAWEGYTF	TGTGCCAGCAGCCAAAGCGGGGCCGCCTGGGAAGGCTACACCTTC
.	TRBV27	TRBJ2-5	TRBD1	CASSFGTGGGKTQYF	TGTGCCAGCAGTTTTGGGACAGGGGGCGGAAAGACCCAGTACTTC
.	TRBV28	TRBJ2-6	.	CASSLTPSGANVLTF	TGTGCCAGCAGTTTAACACCCTCTGGGGCCAACGTCCTGACTTTC
.	TRBV7-9	TRBJ2-5	.	CASSFSGRETQYF	TGTGCCAGCAGCTTTAGTGGGAGAGAGACCCAGTACTTC
few	TRBV29-1	TRBJ1-1	.	CSVSAGRTEAFF	TGCAGCGTTTCTGCGGGCAGAACAGAAGCTTTCTTT
once	TRBV6-5	TRBJ2-7	TRBD2	CASTTASGPYEQYF	TGTGCCAGCACCACGGCTAGCGGCCCCTACGAGCAGTACTTC
.	TRBV5-6	TRBJ2-7	TRBD2	CASSPRTSGRLHEQYF	TGTGCCAGCAGCCCGCGGACTAGCGGACGCCTGCACGAGCAGTACTTC
.	TRBV5-1	TRBJ2-1	.	CASSLGPRLRNEQFF	TGCGCCAGCAGCTTGGGTCCTCGACTACGCAATGAGCAGTTCTTC
.	TRBV18	TRBJ1-1	.	CASSLGTPLNTEAFF	TGTGCCAGCTCCCTCGGGACACCGTTGAACACTGAAGCTTTCTTT
.	TRBV2	TRBJ1-1	.	CASSVGGYTEAFF	TGTGCCAGCAGTGTGGGGGGGTACACTGAAGCTTTCTTT
.	TRBV28	TRBJ2-1	TRBD2	CASSNRLAGPLSYNEQFF	TGTGCCAGCAGCAACAGACTAGCGGGACCTCTCTCCTACAATGAGCAGTTCTTC
.	TRBV6-6	TRBJ2-7	.	CASSYRDHPAYEQYF	TGTGCCAGCAGTTACCGGGACCATCCCGCCTACGAGCAGTACTTC
once	TRBV30	TRBJ2-5	.	CAWSAGPRETQYF	TGTGCCTGGAGTGCGGGACCTCGGGAGACCCAGTACTTC
.	TRBV6-5	TRBJ2-2	.	CASSYTSPGNTEELFF	TGTGCCAGCAGTTACACTAGCCCGGGGAACACCGAGGAGCTGTTTTTT
.	TRBV4-1	TRBJ1-1	TRBD1	CACRQGFQAFF	TGCGCCTGTAGACAGGGTTTTCAAGCTTTCTTT
.	TRBV9	TRBJ2-7	TRBD2	CASSVASGSKAYEQYF	TGTGCCAGCAGCGTAGCGAGCGGGAGCAAGGCCTACGAGCAGTACTTC
.	TRBV5-1	TRBJ1-2	.	CASSFGGELSGYTF	TGCGCCAGCAGCTTTGGAGGGGAGCTGTCTGGCTACACCTTC
.	TRBV7-9	TRBJ1-6	.	CASRTSFYNSPLHF	TGTGCCAGCAGGACCAGTTTCTATAATTCACCCCTCCACTTT
.	TRBV6-6	TRBJ1-1	.	CASSYGGGTEAFF	TGTGCCAGCAGTTATGGAGGGGGCACTGAAGCTTTCTTT